This paragraph covers one T cell receptor (beta chain) sequence. Its antigen is unknown. During the collection period, no donor immune events like infections were recorded. CDR3 size: 12 residues. V dropped 2 bases and J dropped 10; count of bases not matched to a gene: 7. In germline, CDR1 is SQVTM, CDR2 ANQGSEA. Only in-frame clones appear in the TCRdb table, and some are missing; sequencing was by immunoSEQ multiplex PCR. The sample comprises around 99,000 clones, less than 90% of which are singletons, and roughly 7.6% rests with the top ten. This sample stems from a study of identifying expanded T cells in peripheral blood. Whole-study results and caveats: Clone count variance between approximately 2-week samples rose with total template count. Differentially abundant clones: roughly 1.2 between replicates, just under 17 at roughly 13 days, approximately 19 at four.

The source material was blood. V and J are TRBV29-1 and TRBJ2-5, with 7 bases matching TRBD1. This receptor was taken from a person aged 18 to 75 in good health. CDR3 in amino acids: CSVETDRDGQYF. CDR3 coding DNA: TGCAGCGTTGAAACCGACAGGGATGGCCAGTACTTC.